The 26 T cell receptor beta chains given below trace back to one sample, sequenced in a study of blood T cell repertoires in COVID-19. The protocol was immunoSEQ multiplex PCR, while the TCRdb copy is restricted to in-frame clones and leaves out a portion. Of 68,000 or so clones listed, 80% to 90% are singletons. The source material was peripheral blood. The origin of the receptors is a man between 50 and 59 years old with acute or convalescent COVID-19.

This chain links TRBV27 with TRBJ2-1; 9 nucleotides agree with TRBD2. V lost 6 bases and J lost 5; bases outside the gene matches: 11. This CDR3 has 16 residues. Germline CDR1 MNHEY, CDR2 SMNVEV (reference sequence). CDR3 in amino acids: CASSQDRLAGNNEQFF. The CDR3 DNA follows: TGTGCCAGCAGCCAGGATAGGCTAGCGGGAAACAATGAGCAGTTCTTC.

The J gene is TRBJ1-3, the V gene TRBV28, with D possibly matching TRBD1 (6 bases). Germline V gene lookup returns CDR1 MDHEN and CDR2 SYDVKM. V dropped 2 bases and J dropped 4 bases, with 12 bases sitting between them. This CDR3 spans 15 amino acids. Here the CDR3 DNA reads TGTGCCAGCAGTTTAGCGGGGGCGCTAGGAAACACCATATATTTT. Its translation is CASSLAGALGNTIYF.

The chain has TRBV19 and TRBJ1-2; 8 positions agree with TRBD1. CDR3 length: 14 residues. Germline assignment: CDR1 LNHDA and CDR2 SQIVND (reference sequence). J lost 9 bases, V lost 4 bases, and 10 bases had no gene match. CDR3 DNA sequence: TGTGCCAGTAGTACGGGACAGGAAGGTTTTCGCTACACCTTC. This translates into CASSTGQEGFRYTF.

The chain employs TRBV9 and TRBJ1-4; 9 bases are a match to TRBD1. In germline, CDR1 is SGDLS, CDR2 YYNGEE. This CDR3 is built from 16 residues. The V segment lost 3 bases and the J segment 5 bases; nucleotides outside the gene matches: 8. The CDR3 sequence: CASSGGDRAINEKLFF. The CDR3 coding sequence is TGTGCCAGCAGCGGGGGGGACAGGGCGATAAATGAAAAACTGTTTTTT.

The chain is built from TRBV6-1 and TRBJ2-2, with 7 bases fitting TRBD1. Germline-derived CDR1 and CDR2 are MNHNS and SASEGT. The CDR3 runs 16 residues. The J segment lost 4 bases and the V segment lost 2 bases, leaving 7 bases of the junction unmatched. CDR3 DNA sequence: TGTGCCAGCAGTGAATCAGTAGGGGGCGGCACCGGGGAGCTGTTTTTT. As protein: CASSESVGGGTGELFF.

The chain has TRBV30 and TRBJ2-2, with D possibly TRBD2 on 5 matching bases. Trimming pared 8 bases from V and 2 bases from J, leaving 15 bases between. This CDR3 comprises 14 residues. Germline CDR1 is GTSNPN and CDR2 is SVGIG (reference sequence). The CDR3 reads CAGSGILNTGELFF. DNA for the CDR3: TGTGCCGGTTCCGGGATACTTAACACCGGGGAGCTGTTTTTT.

Only one count was recorded for this clone. The chain carries TRBV12-3 or TRBV12-4 and TRBJ2-1; perhaps TRBD2 as D (6 bases). CDR3 size: 12 residues. V lost 6 bases and J lost 8, with 11 bases in between. CDR3 loop: CASSWAGYEQFF. DNA for the CDR3: TGTGCCAGCAGCTGGGCGGGATATGAGCAGTTCTTC.

The chain has TRBV28 and TRBJ1-5; 8 nucleotides match TRBD1. J gave up 8 bases and V 5 bases, and 11 bases lay outside the gene matches. Germline values: CDR1 MDHEN, CDR2 SYDVKM. The length of the CDR3 is 15 residues. The CDR3 DNA sequence: TGTGCCAGCAGTCAAAGTGGGCAGGGGGCGAAGCCCCAGCATTTT. It yields the protein CASSQSGQGAKPQHF.

The rearrangement joins TRBV5-5 to TRBJ2-2; 8 nucleotides line up with TRBD1. The trim removed 0 bases at V and 3 bases at J, leaving 1 base unmatched. This CDR3 contains 15 residues. Germline V gene data show CDR1 as SGHKS and CDR2 as YYEKEE (reference sequence). The CDR3 here is CASSLGQGYTGELFF. The CDR3 bases are TGTGCCAGCAGCTTGGGACAGGGGTACACCGGGGAGCTGTTTTTT.

The chain recombines TRBV6-6 with TRBJ1-2, with TRBD1 matching 8 bases. Unmatched junction bases numbered 6, after V lost 7 bases and J lost 2 bases. The CDR3 spans 14 residues. Per the germline V gene, CDR1 is MNHNY and CDR2 is SVGAGI (reference sequence). CDR3 sequence: CASKIQGVNYGYTF. CDR3 in DNA: TGTGCCAGCAAAATACAGGGGGTCAACTATGGCTACACCTTC.

This chain connects TRBV28 to TRBJ1-2; no definite D call. Trimming removed 5 bases from V and 4 bases from J, with 11 bases in between. From germline, CDR1 is MDHEN and CDR2 SYDVKM. The CDR3 loop spans 13 amino acids. The CDR3 DNA reads TGTGCCAGCAGTACCCACACAGTCTATGGCTACACCTTC. It codes for CASSTHTVYGYTF.

The J gene is TRBJ1-6, the V gene TRBV21-1; the table calls TRBD1, which could not be checked here. TRBV21-1 is classified as a pseudogene. CDR3 length: 16 residues. The CDR3 is CASSTQRGGYNSPLHF. In DNA, the CDR3 is TGTGCCAGCTCCACCCAAAGGGGCGGATATAATTCACCCCTCCACTTT.

The chain employs TRBV29-1 and TRBJ2-7, with D perhaps TRBD2 (5 bases). Germline V gene sequence: CDR1 SQVTM, CDR2 ANQGSEA. This CDR3 region has 11 residues. Trimming took off 4 bases at V and 3 bases at J, with 7 bases between the two ends. This chain's CDR3 is CSVGGIYEQYF. The CDR3 DNA sequence: TGCAGCGTTGGAGGGATCTACGAGCAGTACTTC.

This sequence joins TRBV5-4 and TRBJ1-1, with TRBD1 as a possible D gene (5 bases). The CDR3 loop spans 15 amino acids. Germline CDR1 and CDR2: SGHNT and YYREEE (reference sequence). Trimming removed 0 bases at V and 6 bases at J, with 15 bases between. CDR3 in amino acids: CASSLGSGPQAEAFF. CDR3 coding DNA: TGTGCCAGCAGCTTGGGATCCGGGCCACAGGCTGAAGCTTTCTTT.

In its sample, this clone was seen once. The chain combines TRBV27 with TRBJ2-1; 8 bases line up with TRBD2. J lost 3 bases, V lost 4 bases, and 11 bases had no gene match. The germline CDR1 and CDR2 sequences are MNHEY and SMNVEV (reference sequence). This CDR3 contains 17 residues. CDR3 nucleotides: TGTGCCAGCAGTTCCCCCCGGGAAAGCGGGAGCTACAATGAGCAGTTCTTC. Translation: CASSSPRESGSYNEQFF.

The chain employs TRBV3-1 (or the pseudogene TRBV3-2) and TRBJ1-4, with D unresolved. Germline V lookup: CDR1 LGHDT, CDR2 YNNKEL (reference sequence). This CDR3 contains 17 residues. V was shortened by 3 bases and J by 8 bases, with 22 bases between the two germline ends. CDR3 sequence reads: CASSQLGGGRVGEKLFF. The DNA of the CDR3 is TGTGCCAGCAGCCAGCTAGGAGGAGGACGAGTTGGGGAAAAACTGTTTTTT.

The CDR3: CASSLRQGANEKLFF. DNA of the CDR3: TGTGCCAGCAGCTTGCGGCAGGGTGCTAATGAAAAACTGTTTTTT. The chain joins TRBV5-8 to TRBJ1-4, with D maybe TRBD1 (5 bases). The germline CDR1 and CDR2 sequences are SGHTS and YDEGEE. V was trimmed by 1 base and J by 3 bases, leaving 10 bases between them. The CDR3 has 15 residues.

The V and J genes are TRBV10-3 and TRBJ1-1; tentative D call: TRBD1 (5 bases). V gave up 10 bases and J gave up 1 base, with 13 bases separating them. The CDR3 spans 13 residues. Germline V lookup: CDR1 ENHRY, CDR2 SYGVKD. The DNA for the CDR3 is TGTGCCACCTCAACAGGACCGAACACTGAAGCTTTCTTT. As protein: CATSTGPNTEAFF.

This chain joins TRBV21-1 and TRBJ2-2; the table's D gene call, TRBD1, was not cross checked with the DNA. TRBV21-1 is shown as a pseudogene. The CDR3 length is 16 residues. The CDR3 loop is CASSRQSSKNTGELFF. The CDR3 DNA reads as TGTGCCAGCAGCAGGCAGTCCTCGAAGAACACCGGGGAGCTGTTTTTT.

The chain employs TRBV7-3 and TRBJ2-1; D perhaps matches TRBD2 (6 bases). CDR1 and CDR2 from the germline V gene are SGHTA and FQGTGA. CDR3 length: 15 residues. The V gene lost 5 bases and the J gene lost 5 bases, with 16 bases spanning the gap. The CDR3 loop is CASSPTGVRNNEQFF. In nucleotides, the CDR3 is TGTGCCAGCAGCCCCACGGGAGTCAGGAACAATGAGCAGTTCTTC.

This clone was detected once. This sequence joins TRBV19 and TRBJ1-5, with 7 bases lining up with TRBD1. The CDR3 consists of 16 residues. CDR1 is LNHDA and CDR2 is SQIVND in the germline V gene (reference sequence). The V gene end was trimmed by 6 bases and the J gene end by 1 base; junction bases not matched to a gene: 9. This chain's CDR3 is CASSTPQTGSNQPQHF. The CDR3 DNA follows: TGTGCCAGTAGCACTCCCCAGACAGGGAGCAATCAGCCCCAGCATTTT.

The chain recombines TRBV19 with TRBJ1-5; no reliable D call. This CDR3 is 14 amino acids long. Trimming left V 3 bases short and J 6 bases short, with 12 bases between. Germline V gives CDR1 LNHDA, CDR2 SQIVND (reference sequence). In DNA, the CDR3 is TGTGCCAGTAGTATCGGGGAGTTTGGTCAGCCCCAGCATTTT. Encoded protein: CASSIGEFGQPQHF.

As DNA, the CDR3 is TGTGCCAGCAGCCTGCTCCCTCGAGTTAGCGGGACAGGGGTCCACGAGCAGTACTTC. It translates to CASSLLPRVSGTGVHEQYF. V gene TRBV5-6 combines with J gene TRBJ2-7; 10 bases agree with TRBD1. The junction had 21 bases not matched to a gene; V was cut back by 4 bases and J by 5 bases. Germline assignment: CDR1 SGHDT and CDR2 YYEEEE. The CDR3 has 19 amino acids.

This chain connects TRBV7-2 to TRBJ1-1, with TRBD1 as a possible D gene (6 bases). Germline assignment: CDR1 SGHTA and CDR2 FQGNSA. V shed 5 bases and J shed 0 bases, with 22 bases lying between them. The CDR3 covers 18 residues. CDR3 sequence: CASSIPQGGGTVNTEAFF. The CDR3 DNA follows: TGTGCCAGCAGCATACCCCAAGGGGGGGGGACGGTGAACACTGAAGCTTTCTTT.

In its sample, this clone was seen a few times. The chain combines TRBV29-1 with TRBJ1-2; tentative D call: TRBD1 (6 bases). From germline, CDR1 is SQVTM and CDR2 ANQGSEA. The CDR3 contains 12 residues. With 5 bases removed from V and 8 bases from J, the gap between germline ends came to 15 bases. The CDR3 DNA reads TGCAGCGTTAGCAGGACCACAGGGGGCTACACCTTC. This gives the protein CSVSRTTGGYTF.

The chain links TRBV7-2 to TRBJ2-4; 7 positions agree with TRBD1. The length of the CDR3 is 19 residues. Germline-derived CDR1 and CDR2 are SGHTA and FQGNSA. V was pared by 5 bases and J by 3 bases, with 19 bases of the junction left unmatched. CDR3 residues: CASSPRDSHSTSRKNIQYF. DNA for the CDR3: TGTGCCAGCAGCCCACGGGACAGCCACTCAACCTCGCGCAAAAACATTCAGTACTTC.